This T cell receptor (beta chain) is drawn from a study of T cells expressing NK-cell markers. Study-level information: There were seven HCMV-seropositive donors and one seronegative donor among the eight sequenced. Study conclusions and caveats: Expanded clones of NKG2C+ T cells had an unclear HCMV specificity.

Following a re-call of the 5' RACE reads, TCRdb has one entry per CDR3 protein and lacks DNA. The sample includes 300,000 or so distinct CDR3 sequences. Concerning this clonotype: Its specificity is not known.

In germline, CDR1 is SGHAT, CDR2 FQNNGV. The CDR3 has 14 amino acids. The TCR comes from a woman between 18 and 70 years old in good health. The chain carries TRBV11-2 and TRBJ2-5. Sequencing was performed on blood T cells: a sorted CD56 or NKG2C T cell subset, CD4+ or CD8+ T cells, or bulk PBMC T cells (not recorded which). The CDR3 here is CASSSVSLQETQYF. Full variable domain (missing parts from reference TRBV11-2 and TRBJ2-5): EAGVAQSPRYKIIEKRQSVAFWCNPISGHATLYWYQQILGQGPKLLIQFQNNGVVDDSQLPKDRFSAERLKGVDSTLKIQPAKLEDSAVYLCASSSVSLQETQYFGPGTRLLVL.